These 16 T cell receptor beta chains came from one sample sequenced in a study of T cell responses to AZD1222 COVID-19 vaccine. Assay used: immunoSEQ multiplex PCR; TCRdb lists only in-frame clones, some missing. Of roughly 150,000 clones in the sample, 75% to 90% were seen once. The starting material was peripheral blood, obtained on day 0 of AZD1222 vaccination. The receptors here all came from an adult in good health.

The chain links TRBV3-1 (or the pseudogene TRBV3-2) to TRBJ1-1; TRBD1 might be the D (5 bases). Trimming cost V 9 bases and J 1 base, with 15 bases left between them. Germline V gene lookup returns CDR1 LGHDT and CDR2 YNNKEL (reference sequence). This CDR3 has 14 amino acids. CDR3 residues: CASWTGTANTEAFF. As DNA, the CDR3 is TGTGCCAGTTGGACCGGGACGGCGAACACTGAAGCTTTCTTT.

The chain uses TRBV5-1 and TRBJ2-7; possible D gene TRBD1, 7 bases. Trimming took off 3 bases at V and 4 bases at J, with 17 bases between the two ends. CDR1 SGHRS and CDR2 YFSETQ come from the germline V gene. This CDR3 contains 15 residues. In DNA form, the CDR3 reads TGCGCCAGCAGCTCCGGCGGGACAGCATATTACGAGCAGTACTTC. Protein: CASSSGGTAYYEQYF.

The chain carries TRBV28 and TRBJ1-6; 9 nucleotides align to TRBD1. V was pared by 2 bases and J by 9 bases, with 8 bases of the junction left unmatched. Germline V gene data show CDR1 as MDHEN and CDR2 as SYDVKM. The CDR3 consists of 16 residues. The DNA for the CDR3 is TGTGCCAGCAGTTTAACAGGGGGCGAGTGGGGTTCACCCCTCCACTTT. As protein: CASSLTGGEWGSPLHF.

The gene calls are TRBV12-3 or TRBV12-4 and TRBJ2-3, with no clear D. V was clipped by 4 bases and J by 4 bases, with 6 bases between them. CDR3 length equals 12 residues. Written as DNA, the CDR3 is TGTGCCAGCAGTTCGGACCCAGATACGCAGTATTTT. It encodes CASSSDPDTQYF.

This clone has only one observation. The chain's CDR3 is CASSYLEQRQGYTF. The DNA for the CDR3 is TGTGCCAGCAGTTACCTAGAGCAGAGGCAGGGCTACACCTTC. The genes are TRBV6-6 and TRBJ1-2; D ambiguous. The CDR3 runs to 14 residues. From germline, CDR1 is MNHNY and CDR2 SVGAGI (reference sequence). The V and J ends lost 2 bases and 8 bases respectively, with 15 bases between them.

The CDR3 here is CASSESGRGYEQYF. The CDR3 DNA sequence: TGCGCCAGCAGTGAGTCGGGCAGGGGCTACGAGCAGTACTTC. The genes are TRBV10-1 and TRBJ2-7; a possible D gene is TRBD1 (6 bases). Trimming took off 0 bases at V and 3 bases at J, with 9 bases between the two ends. Germline CDR1 WNHNN, CDR2 SYGVQD (reference sequence). The CDR3 spans 14 residues.

The J gene is TRBJ1-2, the V gene TRBV7-9; D unresolved. The length of the CDR3 is 15 residues. Germline CDR1 is SEHNR and CDR2 is FQNEAQ (reference sequence). V lost 5 bases and J lost 7, with 20 bases in between. For the CDR3, the DNA is TGTGCCAGCAGCCTCCCCACGGAGGGAATAGGTGGCTACACCTTC. It translates to CASSLPTEGIGGYTF.

This chain links TRBV10-3 with TRBJ2-2; tentatively, D is TRBD2 (6 bases). This CDR3 contains 15 residues. V gave up 2 bases and J gave up 4 bases, with 11 bases separating them. The germline CDR1 and CDR2 sequences are ENHRY and SYGVKD. The CDR3 DNA sequence: TGTGCCATCAGTGAGGAGGCTAGCGTCACCGGGGAGCTGTTTTTT. This sequence encodes CAISEEASVTGELFF.

The rearrangement links TRBV7-9 to TRBJ1-1; possible D gene TRBD1, 6 bases. With 2 bases removed from V and 11 bases from J, the gap between germline ends came to 12 bases. The germline V gene has CDR1 SEHNR and CDR2 FQNEAQ (reference sequence). The CDR3 length is 12 residues. The CDR3 reads CASSLTLTGAFF. DNA of the CDR3: TGTGCCAGCAGCTTAACCCTCACAGGGGCTTTCTTT.

The chain employs TRBV5-4 and TRBJ2-5; D gene unclear. From germline, CDR1 is SGHNT and CDR2 YYREEE (reference sequence). The CDR3 totals 14 residues. With 0 bases removed from V and 1 base from J, the gap between germline ends came to 7 bases. CDR3 amino acids: CASSLVRRQETQYF. The DNA of the CDR3 is TGTGCCAGCAGCTTGGTCAGACGCCAAGAGACCCAGTACTTC.

The V call is TRBV6-1, the J call TRBJ1-5, with D perhaps matching TRBD1 (5 bases). This CDR3 is 14 amino acids long. Germline V gene sequence: CDR1 MNHNS, CDR2 SASEGT. V lost 2 bases and J 4 bases, leaving 9 bases between the germline ends. The chain's CDR3 is CASSESTGNQPQHF. The CDR3 DNA follows: TGTGCCAGCAGTGAATCAACAGGAAATCAGCCCCAGCATTTT.

CDR3 sequence reads: CASSFSDRGPTEAFF. CDR3 sequence (DNA): TGCGCCAGCAGCTTCTCTGACAGGGGGCCCACTGAAGCTTTCTTT. The chain recombines TRBV5-1 with TRBJ1-1; 10 bases map to TRBD1. The length of the CDR3 is 15 residues. Trimming took 2 bases from V and 4 from J; bases not matched to a gene: 5. Germline CDR1 and CDR2: SGHRS and YFSETQ.

The rearrangement links TRBV5-4 to TRBJ2-7; D may be TRBD1 or TRBD2 (5 bases each). Germline V gene sequence: CDR1 SGHNT, CDR2 YYREEE (reference sequence). The CDR3 has 15 residues. V was clipped by 5 bases and J by 6 bases, with 21 bases between them. The CDR3 spells CASRQVGAKRGEQYF. The DNA for the CDR3 is TGTGCCAGCAGGCAAGTCGGGGCAAAACGGGGCGAGCAGTACTTC.

The chain carries TRBV10-3 and TRBJ2-3; unclear D gene. The CDR3 totals 15 residues. CDR1 is ENHRY and CDR2 is SYGVKD in the germline V gene. The germline V and J ends were trimmed by 3 bases and 2 bases, with 12 bases remaining between them. Here the CDR3 DNA reads TGTGCCATCAGTGACCCTTTCGTAGTCACAGATACGCAGTATTTT. Translated, it gives CAISDPFVVTDTQYF.

This clone was recorded once. This chain connects TRBV5-1 to TRBJ2-4; TRBD2 aligns across 8 bases. Trimming cost V 4 bases and J 8 bases; bases outside gene matches: 11. The CDR3 runs to 15 residues. Germline-derived CDR1 and CDR2 are SGHRS and YFSETQ. CDR3 loop: CASSPGLAGGDIQYF. The CDR3 DNA sequence: TGCGCCAGCAGCCCCGGGCTGGCGGGGGGTGACATTCAGTACTTC.

This chain uses TRBV27 with TRBJ2-2; D is unresolved. This CDR3 contains 13 residues. The V end was cut by 7 bases, the J end by 4 bases, with 10 bases between. Germline assignment: CDR1 MNHEY and CDR2 SMNVEV (reference sequence). CDR3: CASTPGSTGELFF. The DNA for the CDR3 is TGTGCCAGCACCCCCGGAAGCACCGGGGAGCTGTTTTTT.